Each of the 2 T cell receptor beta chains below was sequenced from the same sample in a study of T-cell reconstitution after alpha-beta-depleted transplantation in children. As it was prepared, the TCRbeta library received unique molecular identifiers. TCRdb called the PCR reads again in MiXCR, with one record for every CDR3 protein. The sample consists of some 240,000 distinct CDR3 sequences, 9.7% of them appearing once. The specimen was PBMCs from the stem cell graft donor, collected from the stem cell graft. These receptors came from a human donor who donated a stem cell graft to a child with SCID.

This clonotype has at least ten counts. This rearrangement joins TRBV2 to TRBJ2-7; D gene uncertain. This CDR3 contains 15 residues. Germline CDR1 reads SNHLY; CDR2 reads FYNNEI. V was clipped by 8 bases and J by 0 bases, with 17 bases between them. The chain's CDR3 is CASVHNQISSYEQYF. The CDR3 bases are TGTGCCAGCGTACATAACCAAATTAGCTCCTACGAGCAGTACTTC.

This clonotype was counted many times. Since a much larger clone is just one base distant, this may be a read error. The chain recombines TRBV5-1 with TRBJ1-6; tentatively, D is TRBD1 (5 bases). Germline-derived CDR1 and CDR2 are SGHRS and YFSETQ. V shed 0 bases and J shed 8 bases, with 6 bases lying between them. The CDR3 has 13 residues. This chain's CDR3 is CASSLEQDSPLHF. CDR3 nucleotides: TGCGCCAGCAGCTTGGAACAGGATTCACCCCTCCACTTT.